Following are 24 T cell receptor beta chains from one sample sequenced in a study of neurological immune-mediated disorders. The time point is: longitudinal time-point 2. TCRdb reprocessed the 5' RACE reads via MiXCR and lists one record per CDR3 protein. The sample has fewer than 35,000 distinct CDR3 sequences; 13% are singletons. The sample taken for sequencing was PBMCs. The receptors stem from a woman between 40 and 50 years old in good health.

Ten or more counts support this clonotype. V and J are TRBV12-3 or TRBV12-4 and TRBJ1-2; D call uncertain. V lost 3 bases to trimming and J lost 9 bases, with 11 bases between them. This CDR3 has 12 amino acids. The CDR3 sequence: CASSLVGGRYTF. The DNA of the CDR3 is TGTGCCAGCAGTTTGGTGGGAGGTCGCTACACCTTC.

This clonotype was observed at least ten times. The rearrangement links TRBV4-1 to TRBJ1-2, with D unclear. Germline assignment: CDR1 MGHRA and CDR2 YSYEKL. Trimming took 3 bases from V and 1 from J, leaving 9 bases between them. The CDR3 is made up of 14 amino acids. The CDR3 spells CASSQSPVNYGYTF. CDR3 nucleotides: TGCGCCAGCAGCCAGAGTCCGGTTAACTATGGCTACACCTTC.

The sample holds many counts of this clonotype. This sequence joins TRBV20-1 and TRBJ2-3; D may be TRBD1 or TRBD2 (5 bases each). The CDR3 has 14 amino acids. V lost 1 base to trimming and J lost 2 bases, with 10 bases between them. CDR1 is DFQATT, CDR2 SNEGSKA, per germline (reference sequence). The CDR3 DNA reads TGCAGTGCTAGAGTGGGGGACCCCACAGATACGCAGTATTTT. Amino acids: CSARVGDPTDTQYF.

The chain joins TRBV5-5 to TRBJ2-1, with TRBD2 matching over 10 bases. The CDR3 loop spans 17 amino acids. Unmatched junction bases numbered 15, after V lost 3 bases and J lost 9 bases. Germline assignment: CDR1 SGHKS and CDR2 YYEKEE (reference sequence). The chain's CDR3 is CASSSVADLAGVVEQFF. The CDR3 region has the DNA TGTGCCAGCAGCTCTGTAGCTGACCTAGCGGGAGTTGTTGAGCAGTTCTTC.

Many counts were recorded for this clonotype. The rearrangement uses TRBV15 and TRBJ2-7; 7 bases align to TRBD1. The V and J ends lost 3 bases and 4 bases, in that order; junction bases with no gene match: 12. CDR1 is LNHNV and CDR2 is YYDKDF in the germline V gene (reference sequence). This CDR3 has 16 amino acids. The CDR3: CATSRAEGASSYEQYF. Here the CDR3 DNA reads TGTGCCACCAGCAGGGCAGAGGGGGCTTCGTCGTACGAGCAGTACTTC.

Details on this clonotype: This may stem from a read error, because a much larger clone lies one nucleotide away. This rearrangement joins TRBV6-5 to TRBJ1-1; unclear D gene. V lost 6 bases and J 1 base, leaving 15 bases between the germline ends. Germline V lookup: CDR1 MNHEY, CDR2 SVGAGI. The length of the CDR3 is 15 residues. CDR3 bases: TGTGCCAGCAGCTTTCTGAACGTGGGGAACACTGAAGCTTTCTTT. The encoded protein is CASSFLNVGNTEAFF.

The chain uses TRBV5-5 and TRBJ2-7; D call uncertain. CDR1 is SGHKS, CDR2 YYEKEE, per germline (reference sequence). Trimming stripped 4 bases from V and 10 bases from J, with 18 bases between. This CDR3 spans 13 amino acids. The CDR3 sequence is CASSPDPSFYQYF. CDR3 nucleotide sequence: TGTGCCAGCAGCCCGGACCCCTCCTTCTACCAGTACTTC. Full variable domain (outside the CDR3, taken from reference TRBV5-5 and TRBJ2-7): DAGVTQSPTHLIKTRGQQVTLRCSPISGHKSVSWYQQVLGQGPQFIFQYYEKEERGRGNFPDRFSARQFPNYSSELNVNALLLGDSALYLCASSPDPSFYQYFGPGTRLTVT.

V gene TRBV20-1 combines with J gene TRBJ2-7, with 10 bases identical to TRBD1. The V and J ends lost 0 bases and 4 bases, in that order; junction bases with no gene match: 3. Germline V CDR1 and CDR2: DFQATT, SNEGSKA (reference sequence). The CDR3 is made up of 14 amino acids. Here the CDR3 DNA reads TGCAGTGCTAGAGATCTGGACAGGGGGTACGAGCAGTACTTC. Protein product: CSARDLDRGYEQYF.

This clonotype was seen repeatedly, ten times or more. CDR3 amino acids: CAWSLQGSDNEQFF. In DNA form, the CDR3 reads TGTGCCTGGAGTCTACAGGGAAGTGATAATGAGCAGTTCTTC. The chain employs TRBV30 and TRBJ2-1; TRBD1 is a possible D gene (6 bases). The CDR3 is 14 amino acids. Germline V gene sequence: CDR1 GTSNPN, CDR2 SVGIG (reference sequence). V lost 2 bases to trimming and J lost 7 bases, with 15 bases between them.

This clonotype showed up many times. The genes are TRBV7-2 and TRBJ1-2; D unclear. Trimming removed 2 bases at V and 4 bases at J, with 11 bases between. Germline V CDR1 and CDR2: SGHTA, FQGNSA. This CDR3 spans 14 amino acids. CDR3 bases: TGTGCCAGCAGCTTACTGCGAACGGGCTATGGCTACACCTTC. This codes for CASSLLRTGYGYTF.

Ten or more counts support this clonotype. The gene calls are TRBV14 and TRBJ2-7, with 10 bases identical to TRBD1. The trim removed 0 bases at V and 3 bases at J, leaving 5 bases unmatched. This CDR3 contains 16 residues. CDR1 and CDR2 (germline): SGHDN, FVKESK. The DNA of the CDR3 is TGTGCCAGCAGCCAAGATCGGGGGACAGGGGTCTACGAGCAGTACTTC. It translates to CASSQDRGTGVYEQYF. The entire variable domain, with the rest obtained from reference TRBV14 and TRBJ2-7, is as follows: EAGVTQFPSHSVIEKGQTVTLRCDPISGHDNLYWYRRVMGKEIKFLLHFVKESKQDESGMPNNRFLAERTGGTYSTLKVQPAELEDSGVYFCASSQDRGTGVYEQYFGPGTRLTVT.

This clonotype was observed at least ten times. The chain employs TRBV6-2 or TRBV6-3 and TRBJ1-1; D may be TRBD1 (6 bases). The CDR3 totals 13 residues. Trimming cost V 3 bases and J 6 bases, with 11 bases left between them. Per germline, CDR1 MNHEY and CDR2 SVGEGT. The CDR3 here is CASSYGGKPEAFF. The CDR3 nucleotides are TGTGCCAGCAGTTATGGGGGCAAACCTGAAGCTTTCTTT.

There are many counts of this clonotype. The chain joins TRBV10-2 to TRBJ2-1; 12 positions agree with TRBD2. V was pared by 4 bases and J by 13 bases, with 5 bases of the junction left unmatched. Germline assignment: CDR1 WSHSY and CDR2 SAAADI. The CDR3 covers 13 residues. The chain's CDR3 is CASSGRLAGDQFF. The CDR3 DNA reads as TGCGCCAGCAGTGGTCGACTAGCGGGGGACCAGTTCTTC.

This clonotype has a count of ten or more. Here the CDR3 DNA reads TGTGCCAGCAGTTTATCGTCCCAGGGAGGGGGCTATGGCTACACCTTC. Amino acids: CASSLSSQGGGYGYTF. The chain joins TRBV27 to TRBJ1-2, with a weak D call TRBD1 (6 bases). Trimming removed 0 bases at V and 4 bases at J, with 15 bases between. CDR1 MNHEY and CDR2 SMNVEV come from the germline V gene (reference sequence). The CDR3 consists of 16 residues.

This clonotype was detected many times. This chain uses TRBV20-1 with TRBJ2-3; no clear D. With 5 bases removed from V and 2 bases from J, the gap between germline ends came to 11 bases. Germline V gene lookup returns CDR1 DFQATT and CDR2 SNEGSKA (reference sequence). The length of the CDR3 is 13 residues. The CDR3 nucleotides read TGCAGTGCTCCGTATGGCATCACAGATACGCAGTATTTT. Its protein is CSAPYGITDTQYF.

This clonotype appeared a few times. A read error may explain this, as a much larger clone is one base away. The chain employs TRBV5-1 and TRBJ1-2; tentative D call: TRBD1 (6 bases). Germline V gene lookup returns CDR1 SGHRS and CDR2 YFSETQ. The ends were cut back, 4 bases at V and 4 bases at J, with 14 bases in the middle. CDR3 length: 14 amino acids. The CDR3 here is CASSTTGQLYGYTF. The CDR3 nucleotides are TGCGCCAGCAGCACCACCGGACAGCTCTATGGCTACACCTTC.

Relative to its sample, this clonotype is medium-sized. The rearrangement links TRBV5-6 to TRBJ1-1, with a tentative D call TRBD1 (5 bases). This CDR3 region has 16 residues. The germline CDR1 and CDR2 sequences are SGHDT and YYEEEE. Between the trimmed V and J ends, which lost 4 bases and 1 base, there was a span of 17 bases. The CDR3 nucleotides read TGTGCCAGCAGCCTACGACGGACGGGACCGAACACTGAAGCTTTCTTT. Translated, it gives CASSLRRTGPNTEAFF.

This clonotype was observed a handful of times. The CDR3 region is CASSYSTGGNVNGELFF. CDR3 sequence (DNA): TGTGCCAGCAGTTACTCGACGGGGGGGAACGTTAACGGGGAGCTGTTTTTT. V usage is TRBV6-6 and J usage is TRBJ2-2; 8 bases are a match to TRBD2. Germline CDR1 and CDR2: MNHNY and SVGAGI (reference sequence). With V trimmed by 0 bases and J by 7 bases, 10 bases remained unmatched. The CDR3 covers 17 residues.

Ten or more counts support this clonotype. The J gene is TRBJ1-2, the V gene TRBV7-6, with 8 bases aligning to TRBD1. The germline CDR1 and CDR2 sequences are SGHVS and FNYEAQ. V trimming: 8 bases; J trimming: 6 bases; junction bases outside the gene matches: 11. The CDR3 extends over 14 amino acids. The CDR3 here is CASRGDGQGHGYTF. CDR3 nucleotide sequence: TGTGCCAGCCGAGGGGATGGACAGGGCCATGGCTACACCTTC.

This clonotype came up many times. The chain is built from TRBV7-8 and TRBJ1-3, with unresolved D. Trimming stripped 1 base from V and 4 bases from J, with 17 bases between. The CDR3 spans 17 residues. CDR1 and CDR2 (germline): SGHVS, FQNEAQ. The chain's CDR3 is CASSLGAYSRSGNTIYF. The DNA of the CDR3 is TGTGCCAGCAGCTTAGGGGCCTACTCTAGATCCGGAAACACCATATATTTT.

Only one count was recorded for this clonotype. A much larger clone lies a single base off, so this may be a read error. In DNA, the CDR3 is TGTGCCAGCGGCCACACTAGGCAAAACATTCAGTACTTC. It translates to CASGHTRQNIQYF. This rearrangement joins TRBV3-1 to TRBJ2-4, with D possibly TRBD2 on 5 matching bases. This CDR3 contains 13 residues. Germline V gene sequence: CDR1 LGHDT, CDR2 YNNKEL (reference sequence).

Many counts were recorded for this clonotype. The CDR3 is CASSLRDGVTYEQYF. CDR3 coding DNA: TGTGCCAGCAGCCTACGTGACGGAGTCACCTACGAGCAGTACTTC. The V gene is TRBV3-1, the J gene TRBJ2-7; D is undetermined. The CDR3 sequence is 15 residues long. In germline, CDR1 is LGHDT, CDR2 YNNKEL (reference sequence). V lost 4 bases, J lost 2 bases, and 15 bases lay in between.

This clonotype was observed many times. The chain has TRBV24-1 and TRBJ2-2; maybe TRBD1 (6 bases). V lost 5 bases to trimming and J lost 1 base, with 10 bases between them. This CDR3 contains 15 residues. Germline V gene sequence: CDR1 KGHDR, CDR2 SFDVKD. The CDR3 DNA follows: TGTGCCACCAGTGGTAGGACAGTGAACACCGGGGAGCTGTTTTTT. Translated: CATSGRTVNTGELFF.

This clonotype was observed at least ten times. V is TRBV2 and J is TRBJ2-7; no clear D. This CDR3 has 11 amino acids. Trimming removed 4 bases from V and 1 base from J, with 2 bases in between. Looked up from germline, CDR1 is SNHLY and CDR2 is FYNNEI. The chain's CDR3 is CASSGSYEQYF. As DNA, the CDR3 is TGTGCCAGCAGTGGATCCTACGAGCAGTACTTC.